This T cell receptor (beta chain) derives from a study of T cell repertoires in cytomegalovirus infection. Background on the study: Through public TCR beta signatures, both CMV infection and matching HLA type were indicated.

TCRdb processed the reads anew with MiXCR; each CDR3 protein has one entry. The sample carries a few hundred thousand distinct CDR3 sequences, almost 40% recorded once. The CDR3 is 14 amino acids. V dropped 10 bases and J dropped 6; count of bases not matched to a gene: 7. This clonotype came up a few times. Antigen: not known. This chain links TRBV12-3 or TRBV12-4 with TRBJ2-3, with 13 bases that match TRBD2. The receptor was isolated from a human donor in good health (CMV status not recorded). Some clones in this sample may be carry-over from other donors' samples. This material consisted of cultured PBMCs, taken from culture after CMV antigen stimulation. As DNA, the CDR3 is TGTGCCACAGGACTAGCGGGAGTCCCCGATACGCAGTATTTT. Its protein is CATGLAGVPDTQYF.